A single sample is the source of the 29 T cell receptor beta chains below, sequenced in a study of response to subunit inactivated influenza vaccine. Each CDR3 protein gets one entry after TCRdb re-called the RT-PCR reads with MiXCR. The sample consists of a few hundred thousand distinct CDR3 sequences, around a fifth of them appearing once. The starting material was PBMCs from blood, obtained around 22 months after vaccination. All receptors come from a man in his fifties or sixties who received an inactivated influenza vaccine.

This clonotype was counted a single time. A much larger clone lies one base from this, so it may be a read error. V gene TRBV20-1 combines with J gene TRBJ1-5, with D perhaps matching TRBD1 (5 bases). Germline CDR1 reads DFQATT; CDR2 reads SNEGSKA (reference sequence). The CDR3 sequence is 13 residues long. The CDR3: CSASGASNQSQHF. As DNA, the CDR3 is TGCAGTGCTAGTGGGGCGAGCAATCAGTCCCAGCATTTT.

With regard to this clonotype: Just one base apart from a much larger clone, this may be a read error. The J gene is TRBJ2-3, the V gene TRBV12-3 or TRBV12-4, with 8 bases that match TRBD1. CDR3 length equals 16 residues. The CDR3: CASSFSVQGATDAQYF. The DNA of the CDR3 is TGTGCCAGCAGTTTTTCAGTGCAGGGGGCAACAGATGCGCAGTATTTT.

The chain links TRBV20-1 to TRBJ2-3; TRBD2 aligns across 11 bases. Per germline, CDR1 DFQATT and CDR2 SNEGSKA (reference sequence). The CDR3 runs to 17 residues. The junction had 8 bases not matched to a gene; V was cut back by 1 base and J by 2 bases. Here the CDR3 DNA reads TGCAGTGCTAGAGGTGGACTAGCGGGTCGTAACACAGATACGCAGTATTTT. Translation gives CSARGGLAGRNTDTQYF.

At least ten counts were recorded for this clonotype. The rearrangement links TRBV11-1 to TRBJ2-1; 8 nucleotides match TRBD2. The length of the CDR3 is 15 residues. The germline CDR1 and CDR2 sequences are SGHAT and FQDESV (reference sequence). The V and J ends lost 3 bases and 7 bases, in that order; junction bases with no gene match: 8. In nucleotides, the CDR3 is TGTGCCAGCAGCTTGGGTAGCGGGGATTGGAATGAGCAGTTCTTC. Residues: CASSLGSGDWNEQFF.

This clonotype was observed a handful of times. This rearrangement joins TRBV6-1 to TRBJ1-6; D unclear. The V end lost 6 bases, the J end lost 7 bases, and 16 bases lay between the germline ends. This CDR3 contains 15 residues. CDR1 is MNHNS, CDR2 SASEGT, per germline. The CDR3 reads CASSPDYFGNSPLHF. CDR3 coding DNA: TGTGCCAGCAGCCCCGATTACTTTGGGAATTCACCCCTCCACTTT.

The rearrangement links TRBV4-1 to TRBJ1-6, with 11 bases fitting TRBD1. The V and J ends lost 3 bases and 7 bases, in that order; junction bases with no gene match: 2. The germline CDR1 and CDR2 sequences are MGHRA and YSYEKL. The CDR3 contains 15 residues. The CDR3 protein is CASSQWDRGNSPLHF. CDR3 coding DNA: TGCGCCAGCAGCCAGTGGGACAGGGGGAATTCACCCCTCCACTTT.

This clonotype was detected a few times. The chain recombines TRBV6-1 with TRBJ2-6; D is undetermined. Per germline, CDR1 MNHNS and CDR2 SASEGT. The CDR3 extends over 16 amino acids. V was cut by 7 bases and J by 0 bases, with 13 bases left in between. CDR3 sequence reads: CASTRVRTSGANVLTF. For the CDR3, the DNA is TGTGCCAGCACCCGTGTTAGGACCTCTGGGGCCAACGTCCTGACTTTC.

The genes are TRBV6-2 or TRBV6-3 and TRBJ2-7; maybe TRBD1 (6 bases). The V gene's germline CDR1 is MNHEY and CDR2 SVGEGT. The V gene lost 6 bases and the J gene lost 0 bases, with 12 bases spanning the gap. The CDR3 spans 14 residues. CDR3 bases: TGTGCCAGCAGATCCGGGACACTCTCCTACGAGCAGTACTTC. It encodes CASRSGTLSYEQYF.

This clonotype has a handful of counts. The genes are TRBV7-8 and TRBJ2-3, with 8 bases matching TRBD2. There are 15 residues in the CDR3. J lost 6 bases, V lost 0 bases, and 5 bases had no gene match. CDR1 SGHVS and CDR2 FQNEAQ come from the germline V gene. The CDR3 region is CASSLASGGIDTQYF. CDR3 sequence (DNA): TGTGCCAGCAGCTTAGCGAGCGGGGGTATTGATACGCAGTATTTT.

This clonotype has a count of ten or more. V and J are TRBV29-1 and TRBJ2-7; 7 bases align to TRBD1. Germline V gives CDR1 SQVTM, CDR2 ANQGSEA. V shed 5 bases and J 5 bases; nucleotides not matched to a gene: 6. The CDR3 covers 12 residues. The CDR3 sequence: CSVRWDRHEQYF. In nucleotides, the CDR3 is TGCAGCGTTCGATGGGACAGACACGAGCAGTACTTC.

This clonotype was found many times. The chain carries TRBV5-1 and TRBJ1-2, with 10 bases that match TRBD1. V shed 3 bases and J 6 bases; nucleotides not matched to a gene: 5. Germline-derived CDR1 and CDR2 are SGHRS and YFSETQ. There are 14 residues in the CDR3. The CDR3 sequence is CASSSGTGAHGYTF. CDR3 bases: TGCGCCAGCAGCTCAGGGACAGGGGCCCATGGCTACACCTTC.

CDR3 residues: CASSLGIGGKETQYF. The DNA for the CDR3 is TGTGCCAGCAGTTTGGGAATCGGCGGGAAAGAGACCCAGTACTTC. The chain has TRBV28 and TRBJ2-5, with TRBD2 as a possible D gene (6 bases). Trimming removed 3 bases at V and 3 bases at J, with 14 bases between. This CDR3 has 15 amino acids. Germline CDR1 reads MDHEN; CDR2 reads SYDVKM.

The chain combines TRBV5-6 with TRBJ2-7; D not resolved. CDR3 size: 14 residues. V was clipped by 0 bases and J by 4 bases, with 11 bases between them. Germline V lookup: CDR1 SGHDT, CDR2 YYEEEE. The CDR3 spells CASSLADLGYEQYF. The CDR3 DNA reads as TGTGCCAGCAGCTTGGCCGATCTGGGATACGAGCAGTACTTC.

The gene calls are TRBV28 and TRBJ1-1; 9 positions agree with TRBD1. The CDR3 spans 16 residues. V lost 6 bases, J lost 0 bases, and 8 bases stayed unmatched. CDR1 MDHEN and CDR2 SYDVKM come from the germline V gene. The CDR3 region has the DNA TGTGCCAGCAGGGACGGACAGGGGAATATGAACACTGAAGCTTTCTTT. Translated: CASRDGQGNMNTEAFF.

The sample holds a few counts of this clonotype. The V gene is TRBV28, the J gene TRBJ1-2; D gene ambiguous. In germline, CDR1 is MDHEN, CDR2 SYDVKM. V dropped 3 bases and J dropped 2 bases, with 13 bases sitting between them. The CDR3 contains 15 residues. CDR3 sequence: CASSLRPLANYGYTF. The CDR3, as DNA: TGTGCCAGCAGTTTGAGGCCCTTGGCGAACTATGGCTACACCTTC.

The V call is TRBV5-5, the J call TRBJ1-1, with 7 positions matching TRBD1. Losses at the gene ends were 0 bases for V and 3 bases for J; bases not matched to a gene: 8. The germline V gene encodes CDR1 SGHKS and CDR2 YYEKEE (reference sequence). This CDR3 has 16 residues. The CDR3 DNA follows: TGTGCCAGCAGCTTGGCACCAGGGGGGAGGGACACTGAAGCTTTCTTT. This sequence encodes CASSLAPGGRDTEAFF.

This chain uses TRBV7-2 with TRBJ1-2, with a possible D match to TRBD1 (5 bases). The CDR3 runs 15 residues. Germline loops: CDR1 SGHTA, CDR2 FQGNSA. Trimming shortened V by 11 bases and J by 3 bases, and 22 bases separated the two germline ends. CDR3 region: CADLPGTGTYYGYTF. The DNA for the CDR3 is TGTGCCGATCTCCCGGGCACCGGGACGTACTATGGCTACACCTTC.

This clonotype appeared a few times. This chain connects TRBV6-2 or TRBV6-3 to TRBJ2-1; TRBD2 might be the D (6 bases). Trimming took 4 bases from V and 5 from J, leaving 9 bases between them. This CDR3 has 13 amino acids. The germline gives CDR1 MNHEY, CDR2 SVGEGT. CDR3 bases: TGTGCCAGCAGTTTCCGGAGGGACAATGAGCAGTTCTTC. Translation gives CASSFRRDNEQFF.

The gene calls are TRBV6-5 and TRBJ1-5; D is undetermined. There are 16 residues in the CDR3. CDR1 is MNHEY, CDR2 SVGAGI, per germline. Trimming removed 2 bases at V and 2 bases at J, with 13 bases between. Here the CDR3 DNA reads TGTGCCAGCAGTTACGCTCGCGGACCGGGCAATCAGCCCCAGCATTTT. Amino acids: CASSYARGPGNQPQHF.

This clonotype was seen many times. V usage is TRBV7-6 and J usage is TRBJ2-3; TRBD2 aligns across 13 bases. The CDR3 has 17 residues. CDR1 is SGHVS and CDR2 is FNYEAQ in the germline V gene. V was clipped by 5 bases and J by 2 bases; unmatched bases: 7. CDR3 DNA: TGTGCCAGCAGCCCCCGACTAGCGGGGGGACTCACAGATACGCAGTATTTT. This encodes CASSPRLAGGLTDTQYF.

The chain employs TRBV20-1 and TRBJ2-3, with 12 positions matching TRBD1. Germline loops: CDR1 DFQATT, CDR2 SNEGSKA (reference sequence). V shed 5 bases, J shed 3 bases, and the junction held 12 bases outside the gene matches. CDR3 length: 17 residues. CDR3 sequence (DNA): TGCAGTGCTCGACCCTTCCGGGACAGGGGGCGGACAGATACGCAGTATTTT. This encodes CSARPFRDRGRTDTQYF.

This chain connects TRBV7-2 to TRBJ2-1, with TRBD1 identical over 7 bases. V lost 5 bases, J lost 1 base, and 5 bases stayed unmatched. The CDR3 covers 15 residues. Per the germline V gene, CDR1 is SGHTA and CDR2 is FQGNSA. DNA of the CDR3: TGTGCCAGCAGCGGAACAGGGGTTTCCTACAATGAGCAGTTCTTC. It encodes CASSGTGVSYNEQFF.

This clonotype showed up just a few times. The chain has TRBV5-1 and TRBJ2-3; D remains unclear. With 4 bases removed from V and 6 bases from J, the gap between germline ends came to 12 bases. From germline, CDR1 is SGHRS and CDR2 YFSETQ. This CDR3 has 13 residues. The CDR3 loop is CASSPDNKDTQYF. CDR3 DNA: TGCGCCAGCAGCCCTGACAATAAGGATACGCAGTATTTT.

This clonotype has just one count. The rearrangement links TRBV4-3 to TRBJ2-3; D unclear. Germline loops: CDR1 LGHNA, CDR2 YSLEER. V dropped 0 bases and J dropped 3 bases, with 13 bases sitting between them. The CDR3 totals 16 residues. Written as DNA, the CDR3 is TGCGCCAGCAGCCAAGAATCATCCTATTCGACAGATACGCAGTATTTT. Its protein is CASSQESSYSTDTQYF.

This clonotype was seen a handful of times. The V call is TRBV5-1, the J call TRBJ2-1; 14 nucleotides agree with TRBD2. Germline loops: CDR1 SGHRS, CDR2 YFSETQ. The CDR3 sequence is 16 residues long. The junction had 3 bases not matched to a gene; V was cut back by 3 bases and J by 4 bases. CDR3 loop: CASSSGLAGVYNEQFF. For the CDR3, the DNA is TGCGCCAGCAGCTCGGGACTAGCGGGGGTTTACAATGAGCAGTTCTTC. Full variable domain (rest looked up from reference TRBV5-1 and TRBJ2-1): KAGVTQTPRYLIKTRGQQVTLSCSPISGHRSVSWYQQTPGQGLQFLFEYFSETQRNKGNFPGRFSGRQFSNSRSEMNVSTLELGDSALYLCASSSGLAGVYNEQFFGPGTRLTVL.

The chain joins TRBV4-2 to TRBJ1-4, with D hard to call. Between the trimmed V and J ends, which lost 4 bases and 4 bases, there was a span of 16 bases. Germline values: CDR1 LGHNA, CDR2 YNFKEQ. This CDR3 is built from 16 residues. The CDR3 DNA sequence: TGTGCCAGCAGCCCACTGACCCTGCGGGATAATGAAAAACTGTTTTTT. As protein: CASSPLTLRDNEKLFF.

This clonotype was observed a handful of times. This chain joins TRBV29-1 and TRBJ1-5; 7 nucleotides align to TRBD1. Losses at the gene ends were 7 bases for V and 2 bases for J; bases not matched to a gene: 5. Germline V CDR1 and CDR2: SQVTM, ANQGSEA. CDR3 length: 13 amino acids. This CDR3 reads CSATGACNQPQHF. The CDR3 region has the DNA TGCAGCGCCACAGGGGCGTGCAATCAGCCCCAGCATTTT.

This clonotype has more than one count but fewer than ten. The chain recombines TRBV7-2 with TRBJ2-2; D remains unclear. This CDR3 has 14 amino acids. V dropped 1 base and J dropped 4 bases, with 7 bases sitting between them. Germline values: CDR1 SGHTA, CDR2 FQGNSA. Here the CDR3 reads CASSLVKGTGELFF. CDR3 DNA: TGTGCCAGCAGCTTAGTTAAAGGCACCGGGGAGCTGTTTTTT. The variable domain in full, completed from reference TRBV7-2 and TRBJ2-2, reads GAGVSQSPSNKVTEKGKDVELRCDPISGHTALYWYRQSLGQGLEFLIYFQGNSAPDKSGLPSDRFSAERTGGSVSTLTIQRTQQEDSAVYLCASSLVKGTGELFFGEGSRLTVL.

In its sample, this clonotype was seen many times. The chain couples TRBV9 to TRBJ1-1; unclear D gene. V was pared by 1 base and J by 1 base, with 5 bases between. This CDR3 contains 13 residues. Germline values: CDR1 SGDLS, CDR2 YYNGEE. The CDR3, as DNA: TGTGCCAGCAGCGTATATCAGAACACTGAAGCTTTCTTT. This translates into CASSVYQNTEAFF.